This T cell receptor (beta chain) was captured in a study of shared T cell receptors in the human thymus. This CDR3 comprises 11 residues. Germline CDR1 is ENHRY and CDR2 is SYGVKD. J gave up 8 bases and V 10 bases, and 7 bases lay outside the gene matches. Assay used: immunoSEQ multiplex PCR; TCRdb lists only in-frame clones, some missing. Of some 760,000 clones in the sample, 80% to 90% were seen once. These sequences were also reported in another study, on human thymus T cells. That source adds: Resections obtained during corrective heart surgery supplied the thymus tissue.

The chain uses TRBV10-3 and TRBJ1-2; 7 bases agree with TRBD1. This sequence originates from a girl under three years old with a congenital heart defect. Material for sequencing was thymocytes. The CDR3, as DNA: TGTGCCAACCAGACAGGGTGCGGCTACACCTTC. This translates into CANQTGCGYTF.